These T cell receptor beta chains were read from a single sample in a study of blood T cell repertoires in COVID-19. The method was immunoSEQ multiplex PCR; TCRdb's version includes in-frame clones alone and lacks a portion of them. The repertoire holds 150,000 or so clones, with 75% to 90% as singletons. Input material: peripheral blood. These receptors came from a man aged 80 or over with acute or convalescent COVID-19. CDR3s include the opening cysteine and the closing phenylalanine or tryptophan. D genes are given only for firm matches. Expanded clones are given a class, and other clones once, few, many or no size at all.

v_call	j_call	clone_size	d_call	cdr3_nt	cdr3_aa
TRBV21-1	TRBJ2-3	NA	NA	TGTGCCAGCAGCAACGAGGTAGATACGCAGTATTTT	CASSNEVDTQYF
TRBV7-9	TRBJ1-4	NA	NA	TGTGCCAGCAGCTCGGGACTCTCCCCAACTAATGAAAAACTGTTTTTT	CASSSGLSPTNEKLFF
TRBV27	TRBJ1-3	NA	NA	TGTGCCAGCAGACCCACAGATATCTCTGGAAACACCATATATTTT	CASRPTDISGNTIYF
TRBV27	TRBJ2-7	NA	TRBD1	TGTGCCAGCCCAGACAGAAGACAGGGGTACGAGCAGTACTTC	CASPDRRQGYEQYF
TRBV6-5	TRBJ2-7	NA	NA	TGTGCCAGCAGTTGGGGACTGAGCTCCTACGAGCAGTACTTC	CASSWGLSSYEQYF
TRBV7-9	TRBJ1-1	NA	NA	TGTGCCAGCAGCGCCCGAGTTTTACCTGAAGCTTTCTTT	CASSARVLPEAFF
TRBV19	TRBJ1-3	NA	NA	TGTGCCAGCAAGGAGTCCTTAGGGCCGGGATTGTCTGGAAACACCATATATTTT	CASKESLGPGLSGNTIYF
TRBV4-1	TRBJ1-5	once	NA	TGCGCCAGCAGCCAGGGGTTAATAGGGGACACGTATAGCAATCAGCCCCAGCATTTT	CASSQGLIGDTYSNQPQHF
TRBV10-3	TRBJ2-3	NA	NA	TGTGCCATCACCTTCGACCGGGGTGGCACAGATACGCAGTATTTT	CAITFDRGGTDTQYF
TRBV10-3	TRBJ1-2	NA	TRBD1	TGTGCCATCAGTGGGGACAGATTATATGGCTACACCTTC	CAISGDRLYGYTF
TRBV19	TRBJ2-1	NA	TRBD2	TGTGCCAGTGCGGGGGGACAAAGCTCCTACAATGAGCAGTTCTTC	CASAGGQSSYNEQFF
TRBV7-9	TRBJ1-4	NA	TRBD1	TGTGCCAGCAGCTTAAATGGACAGGCGAATGAAAAACTGTTTTTT	CASSLNGQANEKLFF
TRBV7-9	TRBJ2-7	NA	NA	TGTGCCAGCAGCCACAGGCAAGCCTACGAGCAGTACTTC	CASSHRQAYEQYF
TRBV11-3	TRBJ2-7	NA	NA	TGTGCCAGCAGCTTAGGGACAGACTACGAGCAGTACTTC	CASSLGTDYEQYF
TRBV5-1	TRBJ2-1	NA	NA	TGCGCCAGCAGCTTGGGTACGGTCAATGAGCAGTTCTTC	CASSLGTVNEQFF
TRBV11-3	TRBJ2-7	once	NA	TGTGCCAGCAGTCTAACTGGCTCCGGGAGTACCGAGCAGTACTTC	CASSLTGSGSTEQYF
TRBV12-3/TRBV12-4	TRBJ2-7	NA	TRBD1	TGTGCCAGCAGGGTGGGACAGTCCTACGAGCAGTACTTC	CASRVGQSYEQYF
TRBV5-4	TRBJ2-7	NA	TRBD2	TGTGCCAGCAGCTTGAGTTCAAGCGGGGGGGCATATGAGCAGTACTTC	CASSLSSSGGAYEQYF
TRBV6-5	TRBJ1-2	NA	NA	TGTGCCAGCAGTTTGGGAAAAGGGGCGGTTGGCTATGGCTACACCTTC	CASSLGKGAVGYGYTF
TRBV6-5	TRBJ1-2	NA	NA	TGTGCCAGCAGGACCCCGGGCCGCGGAGGGTATGGCTACACCTTC	CASRTPGRGGYGYTF
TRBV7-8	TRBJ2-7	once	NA	TGTGCCAGCAGCTCCTCCGGGGGAGTTGGTGGAAGCTACGAGCAGTACTTC	CASSSSGGVGGSYEQYF
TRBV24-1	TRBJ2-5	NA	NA	TGTGCCACCAGTGATTTTGGTAATGGCAGGGAATACCAAGAGACCCAGTACTTC	CATSDFGNGREYQETQYF
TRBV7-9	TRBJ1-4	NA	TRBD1	TGTGCCAGCAGCTCCTCCGGGACAGGGTTATCTAATGAAAAACTGTTTTTT	CASSSSGTGLSNEKLFF
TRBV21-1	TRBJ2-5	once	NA	TGTGCCAGCAGCAAAGGTCAGGGGGTTCGGACCCAGTACTTC	CASSKGQGVRTQYF
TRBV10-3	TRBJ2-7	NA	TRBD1	TGTGCCATCAGTGATACAGGGGCGGTCGAGCAGTACTTC	CAISDTGAVEQYF
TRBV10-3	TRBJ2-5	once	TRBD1	TGTGCCACTACGACAGGGGCGGTATACGGGGCCCAGTACTTC	CATTTGAVYGAQYF
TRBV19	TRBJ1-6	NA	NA	TGTGCCAGTAGCGGGAGAGCAAATAATTCACCCCTCCACTTT	CASSGRANNSPLHF
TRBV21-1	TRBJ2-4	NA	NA	TGTGCCAGCAGCAAAGGGGGTCCGCAGGGTGGAACCAAAAACATTCAGTACTTC	CASSKGGPQGGTKNIQYF
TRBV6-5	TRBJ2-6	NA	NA	TGTGCCAGCAGTTCAAGCCGGTTCGGGGCCAACGTCCTGACTTTC	CASSSSRFGANVLTF
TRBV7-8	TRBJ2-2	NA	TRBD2	TGTGCCAGCAGCTTAGCCGGGGGGTTCGCCGGGGAGCTGTTTTTT	CASSLAGGFAGELFF
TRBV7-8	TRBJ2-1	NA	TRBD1	TGTGCCAGCAGCTTACCATACAGGGGGCATGAGCAGTTCTTC	CASSLPYRGHEQFF
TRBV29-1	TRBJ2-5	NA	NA	TGCAGCGTTCCCAGGGGAGAGACCCAGTACTTC	CSVPRGETQYF
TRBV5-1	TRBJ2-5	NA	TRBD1	TGCGCCAGCAGCTTGGGACAGGGGAACCAGTACTTC	CASSLGQGNQYF
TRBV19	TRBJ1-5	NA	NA	TGTGCCAGTAGTAAACTGGACTTGAGCAATCAGCCCCAGCATTTT	CASSKLDLSNQPQHF
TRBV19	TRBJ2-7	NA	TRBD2	TGTGCCAGTAGTATTGGGGCTAGCGGGGACTCGGGCCAGTACTTC	CASSIGASGDSGQYF
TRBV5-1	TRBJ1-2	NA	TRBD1	TGCGCCAGCAGCTGGGGACAGGGGAGCTATGGCTACACCTTC	CASSWGQGSYGYTF
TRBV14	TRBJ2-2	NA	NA	TGTGCCAGCAGATCGGACAGAAACACCGGGGAGCTGTTTTTT	CASRSDRNTGELFF
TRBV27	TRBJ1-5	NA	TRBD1	TGTGCCAGCAGCCATCGGAAGGGGGCATTAGGTCAGCCCCAGCATTTT	CASSHRKGALGQPQHF
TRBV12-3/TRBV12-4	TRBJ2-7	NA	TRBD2	TGTGCCAGCAGTTTATTATGGGAGGGCCTGTACTTC	CASSLLWEGLYF
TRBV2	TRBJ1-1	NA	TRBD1	TGTGCCAGCACCGCGAACAGGGGCGACACTGAAGCTTTCTTT	CASTANRGDTEAFF
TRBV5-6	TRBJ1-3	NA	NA	TGTGCCAGCAGCTTGGTGAGGGCCTCTGGAAACACCATATATTTT	CASSLVRASGNTIYF